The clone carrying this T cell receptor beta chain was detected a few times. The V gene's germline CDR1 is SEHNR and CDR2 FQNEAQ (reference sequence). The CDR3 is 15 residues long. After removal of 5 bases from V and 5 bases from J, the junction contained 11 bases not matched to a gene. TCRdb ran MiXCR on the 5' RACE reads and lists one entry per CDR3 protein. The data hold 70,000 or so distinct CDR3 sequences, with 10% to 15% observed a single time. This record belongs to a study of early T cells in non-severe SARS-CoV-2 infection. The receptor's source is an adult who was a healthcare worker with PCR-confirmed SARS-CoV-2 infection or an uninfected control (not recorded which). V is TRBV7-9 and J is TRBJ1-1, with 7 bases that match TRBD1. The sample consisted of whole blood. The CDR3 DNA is TGTGCCAGCAGCCCATCTATAGGGGGCGGGACTGAAGCTTTCTTT. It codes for CASSPSIGGGTEAFF. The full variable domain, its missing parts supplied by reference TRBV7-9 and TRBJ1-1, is DTGVSQNPRHKITKRGQNVTFRCDPISEHNRLYWYRQTLGQGPEFLTYFQNEAQLEKSRLLSDRFSAERPKGSFSTLEIQRTEQGDSAMYLCASSPSIGGGTEAFFGQGTRLTVV.